The rows below give T cell receptor beta chains drawn from one sample of a study of blood T cell repertoires in COVID-19. The table came from immunoSEQ multiplex PCR; TCRdb's copy has only in-frame clones and leaves some out. The sample records 250,000 to 300,000 clones, about nine tenths being singletons. Sequenced: peripheral blood. Source of these receptors: a young woman with COVID-19, enrolled during active disease. The CDR3 runs from the conserved cysteine through the conserved F or W. Fields, in order: clone size, D gene, V gene, J gene, CDR3 DNA, CDR3 protein. D genes are given only for firm matches. The listing skips clone size in some rows; elsewhere it reads once, few, many or a size class.

NA	TRBD1	TRBV30	TRBJ1-6	TGTGCCTGGAGTTCCGGGACAGGGGTTTCACCCCTCCACTTT	CAWSSGTGVSPLHF
NA	NA	TRBV2	TRBJ1-2	TGTGCCAGCAGTGAGCAGGGCCACTATGGCTACACCTTC	CASSEQGHYGYTF
NA	TRBD1	TRBV28	TRBJ2-7	TGTGCCAGCAGTTACGGGACAGGGTCCTACGAGCAGTACTTC	CASSYGTGSYEQYF
NA	NA	TRBV4-1	TRBJ2-7	TGCGCCAGCAGCCAAACTAGTAGAACCTACGAGCAGTACTTC	CASSQTSRTYEQYF
NA	NA	TRBV24-1	TRBJ2-2	TGTGCCACCAGTGAGGTACAGGGAAAGGTCGGGGAGCTGTTTTTT	CATSEVQGKVGELFF
NA	NA	TRBV12-3/TRBV12-4	TRBJ1-4	TGTGCCAGCAGTTCTGGCTTTGAAAAACTGTTTTTT	CASSSGFEKLFF
NA	TRBD1	TRBV2	TRBJ2-1	TGTGCCAGCAGCGGCGACAGGGGATCCTACAATGAGCAGTTCTTC	CASSGDRGSYNEQFF
NA	TRBD2	TRBV28	TRBJ2-7	TGTGCCAGCAGTAGTTATAGGACTAGCGGGAGCTACGAGCAGTACTTC	CASSSYRTSGSYEQYF
NA	TRBD2	TRBV3-1/TRBV3-2	TRBJ2-1	TGTGCCAGCAGCCAAGCCCTCGTTAGCGGGAGGAATGAGCAGTTCTTC	CASSQALVSGRNEQFF
NA	NA	TRBV30	TRBJ1-2	TGTGCCTGGAGTCAACAGGGAATCTATGGCTACACCTTC	CAWSQQGIYGYTF
NA	NA	TRBV2	TRBJ2-3	TGTGCCAGCAGTCTAGAGACAGATACGCAGTATTTT	CASSLETDTQYF
NA	NA	TRBV7-6	TRBJ2-5	TGTGCCAGCAGCTTGAGGGAGGAGACCCAGTACTTC	CASSLREETQYF
NA	NA	TRBV30	TRBJ2-7	TGTGCCTGGAGTGCAGGGGCCCCCTACGAGCAGTACTTC	CAWSAGAPYEQYF
NA	NA	TRBV28	TRBJ2-6	TGTGCCAGCAGCAGACACTACAGGGTAACGGGGGCCAACGTCCTGACTTTC	CASSRHYRVTGANVLTF
NA	TRBD1	TRBV2	TRBJ2-5	TGTGCCAGCACCAGGGGGCCAGAGACCCAGTACTTC	CASTRGPETQYF
once	NA	TRBV11-2	TRBJ1-6	TGTGCCAGCAGCTTAGTGGGGGCTAGGAGCTCCTATAATTCACCCCTCCACTTT	CASSLVGARSSYNSPLHF
NA	NA	TRBV20-1	TRBJ2-7	TGCAGTGCTAGCTACGGAGACGAGCAGTACTTC	CSASYGDEQYF
NA	NA	TRBV24-1	TRBJ1-5	TGTGCCACCAGTGTCGAGGATCAGCCCCAGCATTTT	CATSVEDQPQHF
NA	TRBD1	TRBV4-1	TRBJ1-5	TGCGCCAGCAGCCAGGGTGACAGGGCCTATCAGCCCCAGCATTTT	CASSQGDRAYQPQHF
NA	TRBD2	TRBV6-4	TRBJ2-1	TGTGCCAGCAGTGGACTAGCGGGAGGTTCCTACAATGAGCAGTTCTTC	CASSGLAGGSYNEQFF
NA	TRBD2	TRBV7-8	TRBJ2-7	TGTGCCAGCAGCAGTAGCGGGGACCTCTACGAGCAGTACTTC	CASSSSGDLYEQYF
NA	NA	TRBV4-1	TRBJ1-5	TGCGCCAGCAGCCAATTCTTAGCCCCCAGTCAGCCCCAGCATTTT	CASSQFLAPSQPQHF
NA	TRBD2	TRBV4-2	TRBJ2-3	TGTGCCAGCAGCCAAGAAGGACTAGCGGGAGTCCTCCATAGCACAGATACGCAGTATTTT	CASSQEGLAGVLHSTDTQYF
NA	TRBD1	TRBV5-5	TRBJ1-5	TGTGCCAGCAGCCCTGGGACAGGGGTAGGACAGCCCCAGCATTTT	CASSPGTGVGQPQHF
NA	TRBD2	TRBV27	TRBJ2-2	TGTGCCGCAATCCGGGACTACAACACCGGGGAGCTGTTTTTT	CAAIRDYNTGELFF
few	NA	TRBV2	TRBJ1-5	TGTGCCAGCAGTGAAGCGCCCAGGGCGTTTCGTTATAGCAATCAGCCCCAGCATTTT	CASSEAPRAFRYSNQPQHF
NA	TRBD1	TRBV5-1	TRBJ1-4	TGCGCCAGCAGCTTGGTGGGACAGCTTCCTAATGAAAAACTGTTTTTT	CASSLVGQLPNEKLFF
NA	NA	TRBV2	TRBJ1-6	TGTGCCAGCAGACTACAGGGCCTGAATTCACCCCTCCACTTT	CASRLQGLNSPLHF
NA	NA	TRBV15	TRBJ1-2	TGTGCCACCAGCCAAGACAGGATCGCGGTCTATGGCTACACCTTC	CATSQDRIAVYGYTF
NA	TRBD2	TRBV19	TRBJ2-7	TGTGCCAGTAGTATAGACACTAGCGGGAGCGACTACGAGCAGTACTTC	CASSIDTSGSDYEQYF
few	TRBD2	TRBV4-1	TRBJ2-1	TGCGCCAGCAGCCAGGCGACTAGCGGAGCTATGAGCTCCTACAATGAGCAGTTCTTC	CASSQATSGAMSSYNEQFF
NA	NA	TRBV2	TRBJ2-7	TGTGCCAGCAGGACACTCAAATCCTACGAGCAGTACTTC	CASRTLKSYEQYF
NA	NA	TRBV9	TRBJ1-3	TGTGCCAGCAGCTCCTTGGACAGTGCCCGCTCTGGAAACACCATATATTTT	CASSSLDSARSGNTIYF
NA	TRBD1	TRBV4-2	TRBJ2-3	TGTGCCAGCAGCCAAGAAAACTTACAGGGGGGCTCGGCTGTCACGCAGTATTTT	CASSQENLQGGSAVTQYF
once	TRBD1	TRBV5-1	TRBJ2-4	TGCGCCAGCAGCTTACGACAGGGCCAACAGGGAAACATTCAGTACTTC	CASSLRQGQQGNIQYF
few	NA	TRBV27	TRBJ2-7	TGTGCCAGCAGTTTATCCTCGGTCTCCTACGAGCAGTACTTC	CASSLSSVSYEQYF
once	NA	TRBV3-1/TRBV3-2	TRBJ1-5	TGTGCCAGCAGCCAAGATATAAATCAGCCCCAGCATTTT	CASSQDINQPQHF
NA	NA	TRBV6-2/TRBV6-3	TRBJ2-1	TGTGCCAGCAGTTACTATCTCCCCAATGAGCAGTTCTTC	CASSYYLPNEQFF
NA	TRBD1	TRBV25-1	TRBJ1-1	TGTGCCAGCAGTGACGGGACAGGGGTGGGCACTGAAGCTTTCTTT	CASSDGTGVGTEAFF
once	TRBD1	TRBV5-1	TRBJ2-7	TGCGCCAGCAGCCACAGGGGCGCTATGGACGAGCAGTACTTC	CASSHRGAMDEQYF
NA	NA	TRBV12-3/TRBV12-4	TRBJ2-7	TGTGCCAGCAGTTTTGGGGCCCAGCAGTACTTC	CASSFGAQQYF
NA	NA	TRBV4-1	TRBJ1-2	TGCGCCAGCAGCCCGCGGGCGCGGGGAGGGTATGGCTACACCTTC	CASSPRARGGYGYTF
NA	NA	TRBV27	TRBJ2-5	TGTGCCAGCAGTTCTAGAGAGACCCAGTACTTC	CASSSRETQYF
few	NA	TRBV7-2	TRBJ1-4	TGTGCCAGCAGCCCACCTGGGGAGGCGGCAACTAATGAAAAACTGTTTTTT	CASSPPGEAATNEKLFF
NA	TRBD2	TRBV6-5	TRBJ2-5	TGTGCCAGCAAGGTGGGAACTAGCGGTCAAGAGACCCAGTACTTC	CASKVGTSGQETQYF
NA	TRBD2	TRBV5-4	TRBJ2-1	TGTGCCAGCAGATCCCAACTAGCGGATTACAATGAGCAGTTCTTC	CASRSQLADYNEQFF
NA	NA	TRBV7-2	TRBJ2-7	TGTGCCAGCAGCTCCCCGGTCGTGACTATGGGGTTCGAGCAGTACTTC	CASSSPVVTMGFEQYF
NA	TRBD2	TRBV24-1	TRBJ2-1	TGTGCCACCAGTGATCCTGGACTAGCGGGGGGCAATGAGCAGTTCTTC	CATSDPGLAGGNEQFF
NA	NA	TRBV28	TRBJ1-5	TGTGCCAGCAGTCCAGGGTTCCAGCCCCAGCATTTT	CASSPGFQPQHF
NA	NA	TRBV3-1/TRBV3-2	TRBJ2-1	TGTGCCAGCAGCCATGGCCCTGAGCAGTTCTTC	CASSHGPEQFF
NA	TRBD1	TRBV30	TRBJ1-4	TGTGCCTGGAGTGCAGGGACAGGGTCCGATGAAAAACTGTTTTTT	CAWSAGTGSDEKLFF
NA	NA	TRBV10-3	TRBJ2-1	TGTGCCATCAGTGGGGGAGATATAGCGAGCTCCTACAATGAGCAGTTCTTC	CAISGGDIASSYNEQFF
NA	TRBD2	TRBV5-1	TRBJ2-5	TGCGCCAGCAGCGGAACCGGGACTAGAGAGACCCAGTACTTC	CASSGTGTRETQYF
NA	NA	TRBV2	TRBJ2-3	TGTGCCAGCAGTGTCAATACGCAGTATTTT	CASSVNTQYF
NA	NA	TRBV20-1	TRBJ2-3	TGCAGTGCTAGAGGGGGGCTAGCCCAGTATTTT	CSARGGLAQYF
NA	NA	TRBV29-1	TRBJ1-5	TGCAGCGTTCTTGGTGGGGCTAATCAGCCCCAGCATTTT	CSVLGGANQPQHF